The clone carrying this T cell receptor (beta chain) is a singleton in its sample. Antigen specificity is unknown. These data belong to a study of T-cell memory formation after mild COVID-19. Study outcomes and limitations: Later expanders leaned CD4+, whereas clones that contracted between day 15 and 85 were balanced CD4/CD8.

The CDR3 consists of 15 residues. The V gene's germline CDR1 is LGHDT and CDR2 YNNKEL (reference sequence). With 4 bases removed from V and 0 bases from J, the gap between germline ends came to 12 bases. TCRdb re-analysed the 5' RACE reads in MiXCR, keeping a single row per CDR3 protein. The table records roughly 120,000 distinct CDR3 sequences, approximately 15% of them present only once. The source material was PBMCs or a T cell subset sorted from them (not recorded which). The TCR comes from an adult woman who had mild COVID-19 (a few samples of this study predate the infection). Cell type and time point are not known. V usage is TRBV3-1 and J usage is TRBJ1-1, with unresolved D. The CDR3, as DNA: TGTGCCAGCAGCCCATCCGCAGTAATGAACACTGAAGCTTTCTTT. Translation: CASSPSAVMNTEAFF.